This T cell receptor beta chain was identified in a study of Ad26.COV2.S vaccination and SARS-CoV-2 variants. Study background: The trial was COV1001 and the donor's arm was Ad26.COV2.S. Study findings and constraints: Total T cell responses, in the TCR breadth and depth analyses, may have been underestimated.

Here immunoSEQ multiplex PCR was the method, and the copy in TCRdb shows in-frame clones only, minus some. In the table there are 430,000 or so clones, around 90% of which are singletons. As concerns this clone: Its specificity is unknown.

Treatment denoted: some 20 received Ad26.COV2.S at low or high dose, single or two shots; roughly five received placebo; per-sample allocation not given. Samples came from day 63 after the first vaccine or placebo injection. An Ad26 vector expressing Wuhan-strain SARS-CoV-2 spike constituted the vaccine. With V trimmed by 1 base and J by 5 bases, 6 bases remained unmatched. CDR1 is SEHNR, CDR2 FQNEAQ, per germline (reference sequence). The CDR3 contains 17 residues. The J gene is TRBJ2-7, the V gene TRBV7-9, with 15 bases lining up with TRBD2. The sequencing used peripheral blood, collected in a trial of Ad26.COV2.S vaccine versus placebo. The source of this sequence is a person between 18 and 65 years old who received the Ad26.COV2.S COVID-19 vaccine or a placebo. The CDR3 is CASSLGTSGRGGNEQYF. CDR3 sequence (DNA): TGTGCCAGCAGCTTAGGGACTAGCGGGAGGGGAGGGAACGAGCAGTACTTC.